This TCR beta chain was identified in a study of blood T cell repertoires in COVID-19. About the research overall: Material from acute and convalescent COVID-19 was sourced from the United States, Italy and Spain. T cells, B-cell-depleted T cells, or PBMCs supplied cDNA or gDNA.

The sample holds one count of this clone. Study processing details: It was from reference gene primer amplification that nucleated cell counts were estimated. Sequencing was performed with immunoSEQ multiplex PCR; in TCRdb, only in-frame clones are kept and a portion is missing. V and J calls and clone size follow that table, whereas D and trimming were derived from the DNA. The sample records 130,000 to 150,000 clones, more than 75% being singletons. Losses at the gene ends were 0 bases for V and 9 bases for J; bases not matched to a gene: 11. The CDR3 length is 16 residues. Germline CDR1 reads GTSNPN; CDR2 reads SVGIG (reference sequence).

The chain has TRBV30 and TRBJ1-6; the match to TRBD1 covers 7 bases. This receptor was obtained from a man aged 80 or over with acute or convalescent COVID-19. The specimen sequenced was peripheral blood. CDR3 coding DNA: TGTGCCTGGAGTGTGGGATTGGAACAGGGGTCTTCACCCCTCCACTTT. This encodes CAWSVGLEQGSSPLHF.